This TCR beta chain originates from a study of blood T cell repertoires in COVID-19. Whole-study context: PBMCs, B-cell-depleted T cells, or T cells provided the cDNA or gDNA that made up the material.

Germline V CDR1 and CDR2: SGHDT, YYEEEE. This CDR3 has 18 amino acids. Trimming removed 1 base from V and 1 base from J; junction bases left unmatched: 7. Per the study methods: Estimation of nucleated cell counts relied on the amplification of reference gene primers. Libraries were prepared by immunoSEQ multiplex PCR; TCRdb keeps only in-frame clonotypes and omits some of them. The D gene and trimming were derived from the DNA, and the V and J assignments and clone size from that table. The table has about 290,000 clones, under 90% seen once. This TCR came from a woman aged 40 to 49 who had recovered from COVID-19. The V call is TRBV5-6, the J call TRBJ2-5; 13 nucleotides line up with TRBD2. Sample: PBMCs or T cells enriched from blood (not recorded which). In DNA, the CDR3 is TGTGCCAGCAGCTTGCGACTAGCGGGGGGATGGTCCCAAGAGACCCAGTACTTC. Protein product: CASSLRLAGGWSQETQYF.